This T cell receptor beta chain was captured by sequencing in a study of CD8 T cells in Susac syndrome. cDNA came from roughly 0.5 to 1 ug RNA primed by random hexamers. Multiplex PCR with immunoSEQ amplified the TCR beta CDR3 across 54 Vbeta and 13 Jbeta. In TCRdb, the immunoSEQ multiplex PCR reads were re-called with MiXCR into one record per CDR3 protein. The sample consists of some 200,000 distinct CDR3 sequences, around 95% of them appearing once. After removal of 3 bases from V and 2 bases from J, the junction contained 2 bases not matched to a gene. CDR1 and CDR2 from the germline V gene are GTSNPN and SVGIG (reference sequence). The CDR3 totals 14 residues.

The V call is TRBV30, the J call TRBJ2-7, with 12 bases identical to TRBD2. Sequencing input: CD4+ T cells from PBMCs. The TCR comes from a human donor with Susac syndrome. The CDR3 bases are TGTGCCTGGAGGCGACTAGCGGGAGCCTACGAGCAGTACTTC. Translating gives CAWRRLAGAYEQYF.